This T cell receptor (beta chain) was documented in a study of identical twins. V lost 1 base, J lost 0 bases, and 4 bases stayed unmatched. This CDR3 has 15 residues. Per germline, CDR1 DFQATT and CDR2 SNEGSKA (reference sequence). Using its own MiXCR run on the 5' RACE reads, TCRdb lists one record per CDR3 protein. The sample consists of 500,000 to 600,000 distinct CDR3 sequences, less than 25% of them appearing once. This clonotype appeared a few times. The sample also formed part of further work on T cells expressing NK-cell markers. Per that paper: For a handful of donors, these clonotypes were likewise the leading ones in the CD3+CD56-NKG2C+ fraction.

The sequence derives from a woman aged 18 to 35 in good health. The sequenced sample was CD4+ T cells sorted from blood. The rearrangement joins TRBV20-1 to TRBJ2-5; 8 bases fit TRBD2. CDR3 sequence reads: CSARVTGGYQETQYF. CDR3 nucleotide sequence: TGCAGTGCTAGAGTGACGGGGGGGTACCAAGAGACCCAGTACTTC.